This TCR beta chain was observed in a study of graft-versus-host responses after intestinal transplantation. About the study: Multivisceral, liver-intestinal, or isolated intestinal transplants were performed in recipients. Anti-thymocyte globulin served as induction for all recipients, who then took tacrolimus and steroids for about three years.

Study-wide findings and caveats: Early after transplant, HvG declines were associated with peak levels of circulating GvH clones. The presence of high graft-versus-host to host-versus-graft clonal ratios in allografts characterized patients with graft-donor T cell macrochimerism.

Regarding this clone: Its antigen is still unknown.

This CDR3 spans 14 amino acids. Assay: immunoSEQ multiplex PCR; the TCRdb copy retains only in-frame clones and omits some. The sample carries around 100,000 clones, about 90% recorded once. This clonotype was sampled from a human donor who was the organ donor for an intestinal transplant. The chain has TRBV21-1 and TRBJ1-1; the DNA was not compared with TRBD1, the D call given in the table. TRBV21-1 is described as a pseudogene. The sequencing used unstimulated CD4+ T cells sorted from spleen or lymph node cells, collected before transplant. The CDR3 sequence is CASSKTRQSAEAFF. The DNA of the CDR3 is TGTGCCAGCAGCAAAACGCGACAGTCCGCTGAAGCTTTCTTT.